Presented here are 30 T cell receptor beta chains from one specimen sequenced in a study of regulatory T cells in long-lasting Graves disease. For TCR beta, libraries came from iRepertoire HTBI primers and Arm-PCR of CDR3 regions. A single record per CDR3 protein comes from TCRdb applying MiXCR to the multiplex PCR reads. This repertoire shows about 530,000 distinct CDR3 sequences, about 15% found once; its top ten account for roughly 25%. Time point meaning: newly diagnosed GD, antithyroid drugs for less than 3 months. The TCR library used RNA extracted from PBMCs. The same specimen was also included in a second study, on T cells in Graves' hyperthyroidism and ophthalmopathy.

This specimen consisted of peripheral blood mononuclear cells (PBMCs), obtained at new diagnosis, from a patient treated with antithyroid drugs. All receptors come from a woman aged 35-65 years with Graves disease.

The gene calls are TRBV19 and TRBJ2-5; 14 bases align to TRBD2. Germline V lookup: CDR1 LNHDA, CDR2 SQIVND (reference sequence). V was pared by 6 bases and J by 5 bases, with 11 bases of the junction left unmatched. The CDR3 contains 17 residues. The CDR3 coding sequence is TGTGCCAGTAGCAAAGGTGGACTAGCGGGGGGCCGGGAGACCCAGTACTTC. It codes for CASSKGGLAGGRETQYF.

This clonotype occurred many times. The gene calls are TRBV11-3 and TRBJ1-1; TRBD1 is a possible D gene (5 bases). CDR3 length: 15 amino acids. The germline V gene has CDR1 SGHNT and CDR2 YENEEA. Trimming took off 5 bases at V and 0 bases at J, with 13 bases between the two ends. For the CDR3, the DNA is TGTGCCAGCAGCACCCGGGACGGAGTGAACACTGAAGCTTTCTTT. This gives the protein CASSTRDGVNTEAFF.

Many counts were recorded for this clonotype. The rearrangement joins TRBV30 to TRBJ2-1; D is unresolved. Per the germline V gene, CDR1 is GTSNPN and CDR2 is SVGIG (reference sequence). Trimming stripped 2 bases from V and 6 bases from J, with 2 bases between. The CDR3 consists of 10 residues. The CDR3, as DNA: TGTGCCTGGAGTCGCAATGAGCAGTTCTTC. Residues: CAWSRNEQFF.

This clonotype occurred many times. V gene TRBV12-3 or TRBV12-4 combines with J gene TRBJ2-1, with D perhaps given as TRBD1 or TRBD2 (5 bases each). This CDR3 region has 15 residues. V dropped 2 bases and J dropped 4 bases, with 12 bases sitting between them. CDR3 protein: CASSLLGVGYNEQFF. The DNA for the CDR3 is TGTGCCAGCAGTTTATTGGGGGTAGGATACAATGAGCAGTTCTTC.

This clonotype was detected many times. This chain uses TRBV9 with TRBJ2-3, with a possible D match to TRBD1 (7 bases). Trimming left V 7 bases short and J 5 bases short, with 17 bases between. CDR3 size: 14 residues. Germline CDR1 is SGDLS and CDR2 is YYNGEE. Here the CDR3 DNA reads TGTGCCAGCGGCTCCGGGACAGCGGGAGATACGCAGTATTTT. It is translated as CASGSGTAGDTQYF.

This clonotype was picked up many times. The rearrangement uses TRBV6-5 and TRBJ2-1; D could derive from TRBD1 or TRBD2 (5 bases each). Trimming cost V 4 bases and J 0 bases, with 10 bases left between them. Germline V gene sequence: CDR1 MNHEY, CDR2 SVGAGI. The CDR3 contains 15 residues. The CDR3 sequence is CASSSGTISYNEQFF. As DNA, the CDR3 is TGTGCCAGCAGTTCCGGGACCATCTCCTACAATGAGCAGTTCTTC.

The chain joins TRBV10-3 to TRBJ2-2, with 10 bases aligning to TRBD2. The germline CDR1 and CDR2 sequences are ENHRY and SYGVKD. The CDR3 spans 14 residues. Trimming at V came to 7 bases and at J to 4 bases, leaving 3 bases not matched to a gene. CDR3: CAITERGGTGELFF. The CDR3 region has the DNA TGTGCCATCACCGAGCGGGGGGGCACCGGGGAGCTGTTTTTT.

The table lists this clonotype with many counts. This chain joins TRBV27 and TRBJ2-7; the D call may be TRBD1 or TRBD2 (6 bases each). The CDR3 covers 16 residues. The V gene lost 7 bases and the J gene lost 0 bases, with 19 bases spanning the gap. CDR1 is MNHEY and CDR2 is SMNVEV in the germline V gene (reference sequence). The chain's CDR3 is CASTSRVGGLSYEQYF. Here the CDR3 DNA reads TGTGCCAGCACCTCTAGAGTAGGGGGGCTCTCCTACGAGCAGTACTTC.

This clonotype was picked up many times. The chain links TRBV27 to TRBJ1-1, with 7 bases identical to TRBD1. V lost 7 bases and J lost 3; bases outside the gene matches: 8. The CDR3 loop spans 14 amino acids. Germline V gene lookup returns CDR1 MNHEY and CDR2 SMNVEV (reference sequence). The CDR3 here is CASKRDRVDTEAFF. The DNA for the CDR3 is TGTGCCAGCAAGAGAGACAGGGTTGACACTGAAGCTTTCTTT.

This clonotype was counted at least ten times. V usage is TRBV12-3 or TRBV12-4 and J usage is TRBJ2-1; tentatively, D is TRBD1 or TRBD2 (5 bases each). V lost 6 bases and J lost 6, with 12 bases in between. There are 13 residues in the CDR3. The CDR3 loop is CASRPGRLNEQFF. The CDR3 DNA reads TGTGCCAGCAGACCGGGACGGCTCAATGAGCAGTTCTTC.

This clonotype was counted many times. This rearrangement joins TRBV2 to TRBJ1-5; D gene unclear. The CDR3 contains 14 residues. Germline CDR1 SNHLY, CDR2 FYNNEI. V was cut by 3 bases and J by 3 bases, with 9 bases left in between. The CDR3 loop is CASSEISHNQPQHF. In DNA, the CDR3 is TGTGCCAGCAGTGAGATCAGTCACAATCAGCCCCAGCATTTT.

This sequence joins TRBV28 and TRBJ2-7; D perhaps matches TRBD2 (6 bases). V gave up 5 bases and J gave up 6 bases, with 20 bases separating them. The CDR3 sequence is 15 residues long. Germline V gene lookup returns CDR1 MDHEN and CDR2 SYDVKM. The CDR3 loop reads CASSAGAQGGLEQYF. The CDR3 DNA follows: TGTGCCAGCAGTGCCGGGGCCCAAGGAGGGCTCGAGCAGTACTTC.

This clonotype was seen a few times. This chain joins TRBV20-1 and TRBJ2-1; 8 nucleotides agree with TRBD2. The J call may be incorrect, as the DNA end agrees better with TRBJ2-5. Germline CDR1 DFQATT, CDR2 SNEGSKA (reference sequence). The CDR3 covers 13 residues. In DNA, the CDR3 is TGCAGTGCCAGGACGGGGGGGCAAGAGACCCAGTACTTC. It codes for CSARTGGQETQYF.

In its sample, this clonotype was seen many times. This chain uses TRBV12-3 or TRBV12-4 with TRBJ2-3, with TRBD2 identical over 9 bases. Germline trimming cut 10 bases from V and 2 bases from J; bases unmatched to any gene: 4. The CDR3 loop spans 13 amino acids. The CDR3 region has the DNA TGTGCCATCAGCGGGGGGCTCACAGATACGCAGTATTTT. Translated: CAISGGLTDTQYF.

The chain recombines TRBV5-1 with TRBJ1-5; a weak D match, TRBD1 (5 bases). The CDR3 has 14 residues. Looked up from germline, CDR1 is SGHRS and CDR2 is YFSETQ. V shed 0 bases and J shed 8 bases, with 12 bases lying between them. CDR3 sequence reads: CASSLAGTGEPQHF. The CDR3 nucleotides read TGCGCCAGCAGCTTGGCCGGGACCGGAGAGCCCCAGCATTTT.

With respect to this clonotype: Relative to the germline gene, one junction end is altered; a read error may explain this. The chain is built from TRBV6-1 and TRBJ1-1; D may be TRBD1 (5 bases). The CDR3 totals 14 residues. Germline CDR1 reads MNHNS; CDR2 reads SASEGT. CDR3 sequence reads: CASSEGTSPPEAFF. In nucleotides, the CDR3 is TGTGCCAGCAGTGAAGGGACATCCCCACCTGAGGCTTTCTTT.

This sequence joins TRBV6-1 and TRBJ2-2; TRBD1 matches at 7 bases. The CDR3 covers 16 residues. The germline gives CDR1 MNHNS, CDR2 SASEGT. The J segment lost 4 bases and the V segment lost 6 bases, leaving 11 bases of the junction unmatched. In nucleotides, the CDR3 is TGTGCCAGCAGCCCGATAGACAGGGTGGTCACCGGGGAGCTGTTTTTT. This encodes CASSPIDRVVTGELFF.

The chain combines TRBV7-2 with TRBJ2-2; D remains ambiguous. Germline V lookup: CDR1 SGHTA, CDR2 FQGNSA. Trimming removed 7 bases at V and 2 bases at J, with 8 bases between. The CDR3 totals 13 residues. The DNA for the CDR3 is TGTGCCAGCAAAGGGCAAAACACCGGGGAGCTGTTTTTT. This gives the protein CASKGQNTGELFF. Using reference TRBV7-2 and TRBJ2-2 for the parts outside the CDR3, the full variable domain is GAGVSQSPSNKVTEKGKDVELRCDPISGHTALYWYRQSLGQGLEFLIYFQGNSAPDKSGLPSDRFSAERTGGSVSTLTIQRTQQEDSAVYLCASKGQNTGELFFGEGSRLTVL.

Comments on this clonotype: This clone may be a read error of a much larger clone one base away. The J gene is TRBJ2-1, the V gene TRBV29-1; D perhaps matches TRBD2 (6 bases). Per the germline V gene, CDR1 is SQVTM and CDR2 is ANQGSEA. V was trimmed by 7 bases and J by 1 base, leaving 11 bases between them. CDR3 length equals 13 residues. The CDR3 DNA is TGCAGCGCTATGACTAGTTCCTACAATGAGCAGTTCTTC. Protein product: CSAMTSSYNEQFF.

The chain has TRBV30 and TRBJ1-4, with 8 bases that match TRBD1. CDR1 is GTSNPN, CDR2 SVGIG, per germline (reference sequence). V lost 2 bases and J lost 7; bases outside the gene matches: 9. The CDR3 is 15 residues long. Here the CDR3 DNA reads TGTGCCTGGAGTCCCCGTGGCAGGGGGCGTGAAAAACTGTTTTTT. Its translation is CAWSPRGRGREKLFF.

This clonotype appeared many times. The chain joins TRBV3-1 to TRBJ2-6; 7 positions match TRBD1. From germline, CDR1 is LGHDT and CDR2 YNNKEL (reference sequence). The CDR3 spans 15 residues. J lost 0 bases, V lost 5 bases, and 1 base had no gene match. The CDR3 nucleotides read TGTGCCAGCAGCTGGACAGGCTCTGGGGCCAACGTCCTGACTTTC. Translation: CASSWTGSGANVLTF.

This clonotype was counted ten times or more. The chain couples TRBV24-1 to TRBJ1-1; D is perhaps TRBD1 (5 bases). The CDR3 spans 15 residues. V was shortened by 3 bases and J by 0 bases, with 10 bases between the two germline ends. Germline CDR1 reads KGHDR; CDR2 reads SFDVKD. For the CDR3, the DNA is TGTGCCACCAGTGATGGAAAGGGGTTGAACACTGAAGCTTTCTTT. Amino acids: CATSDGKGLNTEAFF.

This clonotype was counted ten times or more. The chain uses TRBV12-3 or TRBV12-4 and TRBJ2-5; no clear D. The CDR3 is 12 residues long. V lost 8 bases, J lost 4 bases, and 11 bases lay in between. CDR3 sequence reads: CASCMGRETQYF. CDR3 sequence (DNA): TGTGCCAGCTGTATGGGCAGAGAGACCCAGTACTTC.

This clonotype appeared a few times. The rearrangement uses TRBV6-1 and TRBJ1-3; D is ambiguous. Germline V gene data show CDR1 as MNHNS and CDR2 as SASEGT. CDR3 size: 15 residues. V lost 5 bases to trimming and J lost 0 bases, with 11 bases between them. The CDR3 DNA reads TGTGCCAGCAGTAGTCACAGATTCTCTGGAAACACCATATATTTT. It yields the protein CASSSHRFSGNTIYF.

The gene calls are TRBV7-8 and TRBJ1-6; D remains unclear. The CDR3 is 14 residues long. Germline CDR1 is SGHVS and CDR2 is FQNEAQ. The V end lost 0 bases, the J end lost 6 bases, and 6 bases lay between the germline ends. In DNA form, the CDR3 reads TGTGCCAGCAGCTTAGCTCAGCCTAATTCACCCCTCCACTTT. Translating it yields CASSLAQPNSPLHF.

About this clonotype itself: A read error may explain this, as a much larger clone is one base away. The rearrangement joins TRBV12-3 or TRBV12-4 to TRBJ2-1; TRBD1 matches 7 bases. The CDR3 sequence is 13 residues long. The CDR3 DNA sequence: TGTGCCAGCAGGGGACAGACCTACAGTGAGCAGTTCTTC. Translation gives CASRGQTYSEQFF.

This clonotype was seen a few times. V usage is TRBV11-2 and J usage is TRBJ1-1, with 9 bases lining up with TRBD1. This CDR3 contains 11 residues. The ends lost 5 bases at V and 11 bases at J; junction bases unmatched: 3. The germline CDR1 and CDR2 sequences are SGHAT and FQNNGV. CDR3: CASSPGQGAFF. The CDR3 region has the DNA TGTGCCAGCAGCCCTGGACAGGGGGCTTTCTTT.

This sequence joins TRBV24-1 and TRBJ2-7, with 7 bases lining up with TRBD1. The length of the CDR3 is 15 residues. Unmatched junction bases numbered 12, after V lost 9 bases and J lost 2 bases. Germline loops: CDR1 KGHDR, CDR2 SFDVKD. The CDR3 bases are TGTGCCACCGGTTCCTCGGGGACAGCTACCTACGAGCAGTACTTC. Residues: CATGSSGTATYEQYF.

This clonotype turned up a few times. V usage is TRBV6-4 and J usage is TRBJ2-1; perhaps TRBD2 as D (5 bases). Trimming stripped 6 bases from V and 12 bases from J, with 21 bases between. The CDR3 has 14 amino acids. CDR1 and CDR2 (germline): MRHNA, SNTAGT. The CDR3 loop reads CASRLEEARGSQFF. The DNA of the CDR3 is TGTGCCAGCAGACTTGAGGAGGCACGCGGATCGCAGTTCTTC.

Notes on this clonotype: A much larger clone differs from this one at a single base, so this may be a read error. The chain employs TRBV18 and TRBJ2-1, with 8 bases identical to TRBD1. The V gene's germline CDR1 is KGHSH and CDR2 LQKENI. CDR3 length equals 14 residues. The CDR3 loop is CASSPLQGANGQFF. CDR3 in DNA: TGTGCCAGCTCACCACTCCAGGGGGCCAATGGGCAGTTCTTC.